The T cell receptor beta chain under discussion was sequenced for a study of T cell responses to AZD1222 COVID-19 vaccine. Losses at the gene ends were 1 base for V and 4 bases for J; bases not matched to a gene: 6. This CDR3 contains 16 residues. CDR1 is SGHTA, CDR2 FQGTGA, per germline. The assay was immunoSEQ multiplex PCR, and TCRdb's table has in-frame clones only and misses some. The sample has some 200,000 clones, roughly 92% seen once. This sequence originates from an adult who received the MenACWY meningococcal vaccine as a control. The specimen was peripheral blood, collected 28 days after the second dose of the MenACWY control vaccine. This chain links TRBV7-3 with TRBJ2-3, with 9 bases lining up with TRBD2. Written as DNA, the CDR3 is TGTGCCAGCAGCTTAAATCCAGCGGGAGGACCAGATACGCAGTATTTT. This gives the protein CASSLNPAGGPDTQYF.